These T cell receptor beta chains were read from a single sample in a study of early T cells in non-severe SARS-CoV-2 infection. MiXCR, applied by TCRdb to the 5' RACE reads, yields one record per CDR3 protein. The top ten clones hold 5.2% of a sample with roughly 70,000 distinct CDR3 sequences, around 14% of them seen once. Sequenced: whole blood. Every receptor here comes from an adult who was a healthcare worker with PCR-confirmed SARS-CoV-2 infection or an uninfected control (not recorded which). The CDR3 runs from the conserved cysteine through the conserved F or W. D genes are given only for firm matches. Clone size is stated in some rows and not others, as once, few, many or a class when expanded.

many	.	TRBV7-3	TRBJ2-3	CASSSQGTDTQYF	TGTGCCAGCAGCTCTCAAGGAACAGATACGCAGTATTTT
.	TRBD2	TRBV12-3/TRBV12-4	TRBJ2-1	CASSFLLADPSYNEQFF	TGTGCCAGCAGTTTCTTACTAGCGGACCCCTCCTACAATGAGCAGTTCTTC
.	.	TRBV24-1	TRBJ1-1	CATSDLANPGDTEAFF	TGTGCCACCAGTGATTTGGCGAACCCCGGAGACACTGAAGCTTTCTTT
many	.	TRBV5-5	TRBJ2-5	CASSLGLVGSTQYF	TGTGCCAGCAGCTTGGGGCTAGTCGGGTCGACCCAGTACTTC
.	.	TRBV9	TRBJ1-1	CASSPSGRTSGTEAFF	TGTGCCAGCAGCCCCAGTGGGAGGACTTCTGGTACTGAAGCTTTCTTT
once	.	TRBV20-1	TRBJ2-2	CSASTGGNTGELFF	TGCAGTGCTAGTACGGGCGGAAACACCGGGGAGCTGTTTTTT
many	TRBD1	TRBV6-1	TRBJ1-2	CASSPEGTVYGYTF	TGTGCCAGCAGTCCTGAGGGGACAGTCTATGGCTACACCTTC
many	.	TRBV5-4	TRBJ2-6	CASLGGGSGANVLTF	TGTGCCAGCCTCGGAGGGGGCTCTGGGGCCAACGTCCTGACTTTC
.	.	TRBV10-3	TRBJ2-3	CAISEGTDTQYF	TGTGCCATCAGTGAAGGCACAGATACGCAGTATTTT
many	.	TRBV20-1	TRBJ1-2	CSARLRGGSDGYTF	TGCAGTGCCAGGCTAAGAGGGGGAAGCGATGGCTACACCTTC
.	TRBD1	TRBV11-2	TRBJ1-1	CVSSHLTGAWAEAFF	TGTGTCAGCAGCCACTTGACAGGGGCATGGGCTGAAGCTTTCTTT
many	TRBD1	TRBV7-3	TRBJ2-3	CASSLGPGGDTDTQYF	TGTGCCAGCAGCTTAGGGCCAGGGGGTGACACAGATACGCAGTATTTT
many	.	TRBV6-5	TRBJ2-7	CASRTPGSYEQYF	TGTGCCAGCAGAACCCCCGGGAGCTACGAGCAGTACTTC
many	.	TRBV12-3/TRBV12-4	TRBJ2-2	CASSPDVRGAGELFF	TGTGCCAGCAGTCCAGATGTCAGGGGTGCCGGGGAGCTGTTTTTT
few	.	TRBV4-3	TRBJ2-7	CASSQGRTSGEQYF	TGCGCCAGCAGCCAAGGGCGGACTTCTGGCGAGCAGTACTTC
many	TRBD2	TRBV3-1	TRBJ2-3	CASSQDGRESIDTQYF	TGTGCCAGCAGCCAAGATGGGCGGGAGAGTATAGATACGCAGTATTTT
many	.	TRBV24-1	TRBJ2-3	CATSVGRDPTDTQYF	TGTGCCACCAGTGTCGGCAGGGACCCTACAGATACGCAGTATTTT
few	TRBD1	TRBV7-9	TRBJ1-1	CASSLDRGTATEAFF	TGTGCCAGCAGCTTAGACAGGGGAACTGCCACTGAAGCTTTCTTT
.	.	TRBV29-1	TRBJ2-7	CSVGHKSEQYF	TGCAGCGTAGGACACAAGTCGGAGCAGTACTTC
few	TRBD1	TRBV27	TRBJ2-7	CASSSRQGSFEQYF	TGTGCCAGCAGTTCCAGACAGGGTTCGTTTGAGCAGTACTTC
few	.	TRBV7-2	TRBJ1-3	CASSLDFYGNTIYF	TGTGCCAGCAGCTTAGACTTTTATGGAAACACCATATATTTT
many	TRBD1	TRBV7-8	TRBJ1-1	CASSRRTGVSAYTEAFF	TGTGCCAGCAGCCGGAGAACAGGGGTCTCGGCGTACACTGAAGCTTTCTTT
.	TRBD2	TRBV29-1	TRBJ2-5	CSGASGQETQYF	TGCAGCGGGGCTAGCGGCCAAGAGACCCAGTACTTC
.	.	TRBV7-6	TRBJ2-7	CASSPREDEQYF	TGTGCCAGCAGCCCGCGGGAAGACGAGCAGTACTTC
.	TRBD1	TRBV5-4	TRBJ2-7	CASSLGQGRNEQYF	TGTGCCAGCAGCTTAGGACAGGGGCGAAACGAGCAGTACTTC
few	TRBD2	TRBV5-6	TRBJ2-7	CASSPGLLSSYEQYF	TGTGCCAGCAGCCCGGGACTACTAAGCTCCTACGAGCAGTACTTC
.	.	TRBV9	TRBJ1-6	CASSARDTNSPLHF	TGTGCCAGCAGCGCGCGGGACACTAATTCACCCCTCCACTTT
.	.	TRBV11-2	TRBJ2-3	CASSLDQRDTQYF	TGTGCCAGCAGCTTAGATCAAAGAGATACGCAGTATTTT
.	TRBD2	TRBV5-5	TRBJ2-5	CASSLVTLAGETQYF	TGTGCCAGCAGCTTGGTTACGCTAGCGGGAGAGACCCAGTACTTC
few	.	TRBV7-2	TRBJ2-3	CASSLKIEWARDTQYF	TGTGCCAGCAGCTTAAAAATCGAGTGGGCTCGGGATACGCAGTATTTT
few	.	TRBV6-2/TRBV6-3	TRBJ1-1	CASSYSEGSGAFF	TGTGCCAGCAGTTACTCGGAAGGGTCAGGGGCTTTCTTT
few	.	TRBV12-3/TRBV12-4	TRBJ2-1	CASSLEGGQINEQFF	TGTGCCAGCAGTTTAGAGGGGGGGCAGATAAATGAGCAGTTCTTC
many	TRBD1	TRBV6-1	TRBJ1-6	CASSEAAGGSPLHF	TGTGCCAGCAGTGAAGCGGCAGGGGGTTCACCCCTCCACTTT
few	.	TRBV9	TRBJ1-1	CASSVVDGPAFF	TGTGCCAGCAGCGTAGTAGATGGGCCGGCTTTCTTT
many	.	TRBV13	TRBJ2-7	CASSLLGEQYF	TGTGCCAGCAGCTTATTAGGCGAGCAGTACTTC
many	.	TRBV20-1	TRBJ1-3	CSARDPTVHSENTIYF	TGCAGTGCTAGAGATCCGACAGTTCACTCTGAAAACACCATATATTTT
many	.	TRBV29-1	TRBJ2-5	CSVEVISRETQYF	TGCAGCGTTGAAGTAATTAGCCGAGAGACCCAGTACTTC
many	.	TRBV5-1	TRBJ2-2	CASSFEVSGELFF	TGCGCCAGCAGCTTTGAGGTTTCCGGGGAGCTGTTTTTT
few	TRBD2	TRBV12-3/TRBV12-4	TRBJ2-3	CAVPSGGTDTQYF	TGTGCCGTTCCAAGCGGGGGCACAGATACGCAGTATTTT
few	.	TRBV30	TRBJ1-6	CAWSDNSNSPLHF	TGTGCCTGGAGTGATAACAGTAATTCACCCCTCCACTTT
many	.	TRBV2	TRBJ1-2	CASSDPVSAYGYTF	TGTGCCAGCAGTGACCCCGTCTCCGCCTATGGCTACACCTTC
many	TRBD1	TRBV20-1	TRBJ1-1	CSARALQGAATEAFF	TGCAGTGCTAGAGCCCTACAGGGGGCCGCGACTGAAGCTTTCTTT
.	.	TRBV28	TRBJ2-1	CASSITVSSYNEQFF	TGTGCCAGCAGTATCACAGTTAGCTCCTACAATGAGCAGTTCTTC
few	TRBD2	TRBV7-8	TRBJ2-2	CASSPREGFGSGELFF	TGTGCCAGCAGCCCCCGGGAGGGGTTCGGGTCCGGGGAGCTGTTTTTT
many	TRBD2	TRBV7-9	TRBJ2-1	CASSQRGAGVWQFF	TGTGCCAGCAGCCAAAGGGGAGCGGGGGTCTGGCAGTTCTTC
few	.	TRBV5-1	TRBJ2-1	CASSLGTGYNEQFF	TGCGCCAGCAGCTTGGGGACTGGTTACAATGAGCAGTTCTTC
few	.	TRBV19	TRBJ2-1	CASSTGQPSEQFF	TGTGCCAGTAGTACCGGACAGCCGAGTGAGCAGTTCTTC
.	.	TRBV24-1	TRBJ2-1	CATSDPGGGNEQFF	TGTGCCACCAGTGACCCAGGAGGGGGCAATGAGCAGTTCTTC
many	TRBD1	TRBV6-2/TRBV6-3	TRBJ1-1	CASRLDRGLRSTEAFF	TGTGCCAGCAGGCTAGACAGGGGGCTAAGGAGCACTGAAGCTTTCTTT
many	.	TRBV6-1	TRBJ2-4	CASSAAVAKNIQYF	TGTGCCAGCAGTGCGGCCGTAGCCAAAAACATTCAGTACTTC
few	TRBD2	TRBV24-1	TRBJ2-1	CATSDAIAGGYNEQFF	TGTGCCACCAGTGACGCCATAGCGGGGGGCTACAATGAGCAGTTCTTC
.	TRBD1	TRBV5-1	TRBJ1-5	CASSDGTGSNQPQHF	TGCGCCAGCAGCGACGGGACAGGGAGCAATCAGCCCCAGCATTTT
many	.	TRBV6-4	TRBJ2-1	CASSDSTSSPHRTNEQFF	TGTGCCAGCAGTGACTCGACGTCTAGCCCCCATCGAACCAATGAGCAGTTCTTC
.	.	TRBV5-1	TRBJ2-7	CASSLEWGAYEQYF	TGCGCCAGCAGCTTGGAGTGGGGGGCCTACGAGCAGTACTTC
.	TRBD2	TRBV7-9	TRBJ2-1	CASSTRGGNEQFF	TGTGCCAGCAGTACACGGGGGGGCAATGAGCAGTTCTTC
few	.	TRBV5-1	TRBJ2-4	CASSLGREDNIQYF	TGCGCCAGCAGCTTGGGCAGGGAGGATAACATTCAGTACTTC
many	.	TRBV7-2	TRBJ2-5	CASSFGIQETQYF	TGTGCCAGCAGCTTCGGGATCCAAGAGACCCAGTACTTC
many	TRBD1	TRBV12-3/TRBV12-4	TRBJ2-1	CASAGQESYNEQFF	TGTGCCAGCGCGGGACAGGAGTCTTACAATGAGCAGTTCTTC
many	.	TRBV7-6	TRBJ2-1	CASSRSSRAGVVF	TGTGCCAGCAGTCGAAGTAGTCGGGCAGGGGTTGTCTTC